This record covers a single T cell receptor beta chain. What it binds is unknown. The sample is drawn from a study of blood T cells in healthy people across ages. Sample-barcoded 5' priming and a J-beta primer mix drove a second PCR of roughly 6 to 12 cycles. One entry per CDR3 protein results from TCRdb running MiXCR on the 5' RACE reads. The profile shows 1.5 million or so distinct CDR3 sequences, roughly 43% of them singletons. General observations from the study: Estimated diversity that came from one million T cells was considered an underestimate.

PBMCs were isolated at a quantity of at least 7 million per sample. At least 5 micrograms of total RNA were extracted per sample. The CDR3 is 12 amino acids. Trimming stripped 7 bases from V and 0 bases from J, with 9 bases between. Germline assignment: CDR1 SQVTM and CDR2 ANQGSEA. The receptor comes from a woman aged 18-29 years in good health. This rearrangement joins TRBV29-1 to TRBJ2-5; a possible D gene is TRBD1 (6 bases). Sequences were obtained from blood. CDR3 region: CSGRDNQETQYF. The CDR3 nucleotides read TGCAGCGGCCGGGACAACCAAGAGACCCAGTACTTC. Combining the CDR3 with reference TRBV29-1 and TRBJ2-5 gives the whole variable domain SAVISQKPSRDICQRGTSLTIQCQVDSQVTMMFWYRQQPGQSLTLIATANQGSEATYESGFVIDKFPISRPNLTFSTLTVSNMSPEDSSIYLCSGRDNQETQYFGPGTRLLVL.